This T cell receptor beta chain originates from a study of early T cells in non-severe SARS-CoV-2 infection. V lost 11 bases and J 4 bases, leaving 17 bases between the germline ends. Germline V lookup: CDR1 MNHEY, CDR2 SVGEGT. The CDR3 contains 13 residues. TCRdb processed the 5' RACE reads anew with MiXCR; each CDR3 protein has one entry. Among approximately 37,000 distinct CDR3 sequences, 6% to 9.5% were seen once, and the ten largest hold around 12%. This clonotype has a count of ten or more. The sample consisted of whole blood, taken at baseline. The V gene is TRBV6-2 or TRBV6-3, the J gene TRBJ2-5; D is possibly TRBD1 or TRBD2 (6 bases each). This TCR derives from an adult who was a healthcare worker with PCR-confirmed SARS-CoV-2 infection or an uninfected control (not recorded which). Here the CDR3 DNA reads TGTGCCGCCGAGGGGGGCGCGTCAGAGACCCAGTACTTC. This encodes CAAEGGASETQYF.